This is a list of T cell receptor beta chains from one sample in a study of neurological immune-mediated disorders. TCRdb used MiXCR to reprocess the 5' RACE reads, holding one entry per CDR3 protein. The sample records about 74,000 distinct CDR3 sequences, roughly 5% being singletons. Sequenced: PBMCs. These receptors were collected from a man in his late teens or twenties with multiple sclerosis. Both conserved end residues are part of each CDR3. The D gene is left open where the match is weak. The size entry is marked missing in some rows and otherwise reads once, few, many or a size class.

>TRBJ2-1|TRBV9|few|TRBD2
TGTGCCAGCAGCGTAGCGGGACTAGCGGGGGGGGAGGAGCAGTTCTTC
CASSVAGLAGGEEQFF
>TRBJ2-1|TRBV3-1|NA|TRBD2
TGTGCCAGCAGCCAGTCTGGGCTAGCGGGGCGGAGATCCTACAATGAGCAGTTCTTC
CASSQSGLAGRRSYNEQFF
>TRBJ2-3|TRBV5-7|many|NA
TGTGCCAGCAGCTCCTATTGCCAGGGGTTTCGGCTAAATGGCACAGATACGCAGTATTTT
CASSSYCQGFRLNGTDTQYF
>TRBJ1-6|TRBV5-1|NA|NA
TGCGCCAGCAGTATGAGACCAAATTTGAATTCACCCCTCAACTTT
CASSMRPNLNSPLNF
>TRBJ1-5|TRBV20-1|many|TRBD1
TGCAGTGCTAGTGACAGGGGTAATCAGCCCCAGCATTTT
CSASDRGNQPQHF
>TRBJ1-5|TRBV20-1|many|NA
TGCAGTGCTAAGGGTTGGACGTCGAATCAGCCCCAGCATTTT
CSAKGWTSNQPQHF
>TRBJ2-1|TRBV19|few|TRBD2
TGTGCCAGTAGCCCCCTTCATAGCGGGGTCTACAATGAGCAGTTCTTC
CASSPLHSGVYNEQFF
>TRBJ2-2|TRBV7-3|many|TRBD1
TGTGCCAGCAGCCGACCGGGACAGGGGGCTGCCGGGGAGCTGTTTTTT
CASSRPGQGAAGELFF
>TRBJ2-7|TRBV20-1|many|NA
TGCAGTGCTAGAGATCGTCAAGTTAGCTCCTACGAGCAGTACTTC
CSARDRQVSSYEQYF
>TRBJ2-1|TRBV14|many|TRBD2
TGTGCCAGCAGCCAAAAAGCGGGGGCGCTCAATGAGCAGTTCTTC
CASSQKAGALNEQFF
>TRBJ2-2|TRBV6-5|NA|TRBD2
TGTGCCAGCACCGGCGGGGGGGGCGGGGAGCTGTTTTTT
CASTGGGGGELFF